The 27 T cell receptor beta chains given below trace back to one sample, sequenced in a study of control samples from healthy donors and cancer patients. The repertoire was sequenced with immunoSEQ multiplex PCR; TCRdb's copy has only in-frame clones and lacks some. The data show over 85,000 clones, around nine tenths seen once. Input material: PBMCs. The origin of the receptors is a woman aged 55-70 years with lung cancer.

The chain uses TRBV11-2 and TRBJ1-6; D gene unclear. Trimming removed 1 base at V and 2 bases at J, with 12 bases between. The CDR3 has 17 residues. Germline lookup yields CDR1 SGHAT and CDR2 FQNNGV. The CDR3 nucleotides read TGTGCCAGCAGCTTAGCGGAGGCGTTGACCTATAATTCACCCCTCCACTTT. This encodes CASSLAEALTYNSPLHF.

This sequence joins TRBV29-1 and TRBJ1-2; the D is unclear. Germline V lookup: CDR1 SQVTM, CDR2 ANQGSEA. The CDR3 sequence is 12 residues long. Trimming took off 0 bases at V and 8 bases at J, with 10 bases between the two ends. In DNA form, the CDR3 reads TGCAGCGTTGAAGAGGGATCGGGGGGCTACACCTTC. Its protein is CSVEEGSGGYTF.

The V and J genes are TRBV6-6 and TRBJ2-7; 8 bases line up with TRBD1. Germline CDR1 is MNHNY and CDR2 is SVGAGI (reference sequence). Trimming removed 0 bases from V and 1 base from J; junction bases left unmatched: 2. The length of the CDR3 is 15 residues. CDR3 in amino acids: CASSYSTGVSYEQYF. The CDR3 region has the DNA TGTGCCAGCAGTTACTCGACAGGGGTATCCTACGAGCAGTACTTC.

V is TRBV19 and J is TRBJ1-6; D is uncertain. The V gene lost 0 bases and the J gene lost 4 bases, with 10 bases spanning the gap. CDR3 size: 16 residues. Germline assignment: CDR1 LNHDA and CDR2 SQIVND (reference sequence). CDR3 loop: CASSIDLLKYNSPLHF. The CDR3 coding sequence is TGTGCCAGTAGTATAGATCTACTGAAATATAATTCACCCCTCCACTTT.

A few counts support this clone. The gene calls are TRBV4-1 and TRBJ2-7; 12 positions agree with TRBD2. There are 15 residues in the CDR3. Per the germline V gene, CDR1 is MGHRA and CDR2 is YSYEKL. V trimming: 6 bases; J trimming: 3 bases; junction bases outside the gene matches: 6. The chain's CDR3 is CASRQTTSGSYEQYF. CDR3 sequence (DNA): TGCGCCAGCAGACAAACGACTAGCGGGAGCTACGAGCAGTACTTC.

This clone came up once. The gene calls are TRBV30 and TRBJ1-1; D not certain. Germline CDR1 and CDR2: GTSNPN and SVGIG (reference sequence). This CDR3 comprises 10 residues. Trimming left V 0 bases short and J 8 bases short, with 4 bases between. CDR3 loop: CAWSVGEAFF. For the CDR3, the DNA is TGTGCCTGGAGTGTAGGGGAAGCTTTCTTT.

This rearrangement joins TRBV5-1 to TRBJ2-3; either TRBD1 or TRBD2 may supply D (5 bases each). V was pared by 8 bases and J by 2 bases, with 12 bases between. Germline V gene data show CDR1 as SGHRS and CDR2 as YFSETQ. The CDR3 consists of 13 residues. The DNA for the CDR3 is TGCGCCAGTTCGGGGCTTCACACAGATACGCAGTATTTT. It translates to CASSGLHTDTQYF.

This rearrangement joins TRBV7-9 to TRBJ2-1; 14 positions match TRBD2. Germline V gene sequence: CDR1 SEHNR, CDR2 FQNEAQ (reference sequence). CDR3 length equals 17 residues. Trimming at V came to 0 bases and at J to 3 bases, leaving 1 base not matched to a gene. CDR3 sequence: CASSLAGTSGGYNEQFF. The DNA of the CDR3 is TGTGCCAGCAGCTTAGCAGGGACTAGCGGGGGCTACAATGAGCAGTTCTTC.

CDR3 bases: TGTGCCAGCAGCTCACTAGCGGGAGTAAGGGATGAGCAGTTCTTC. Translating gives CASSSLAGVRDEQFF. V usage is TRBV7-8 and J usage is TRBJ2-1, with 11 bases that match TRBD2. V lost 4 bases, J lost 8 bases, and 7 bases stayed unmatched. Germline V gene sequence: CDR1 SGHVS, CDR2 FQNEAQ. CDR3 size: 15 residues. Looking up the rest from reference TRBV7-8 and TRBJ2-1 gives the full variable domain: GAGVSQSPRYKVAKRGQDVALRCDPISGHVSLFWYQQALGQGPEFLTYFQNEAQLDKSGLPSDRFFAERPEGSVSTLKIQRTQQEDSAVYLCASSSLAGVRDEQFFGPGTRLTVL.

This chain joins TRBV9 and TRBJ2-1; D unresolved. Germline V gene data show CDR1 as SGDLS and CDR2 as YYNGEE. This CDR3 spans 11 amino acids. Trimming cost V 0 bases and J 9 bases, with 4 bases left between them. DNA of the CDR3: TGTGCCAGCAGCGTAGGGGGTGAGCAGTTCTTC. Its translation is CASSVGGEQFF.

The chain combines TRBV5-1 with TRBJ2-2, with D possibly being TRBD2 (6 bases). V was cut by 6 bases and J by 4 bases, with 25 bases left in between. The CDR3 is made up of 18 amino acids. The germline V gene encodes CDR1 SGHRS and CDR2 YFSETQ. CDR3 DNA: TGCGCCAGCACCCCCGACTGGCGGGACGGGATGATCACCGGGGAGCTGTTTTTT. It specifies CASTPDWRDGMITGELFF. Together with reference TRBV5-1 and TRBJ2-2, the CDR3 gives the full variable domain: KAGVTQTPRYLIKTRGQQVTLSCSPISGHRSVSWYQQTPGQGLQFLFEYFSETQRNKGNFPGRFSGRQFSNSRSEMNVSTLELGDSALYLCASTPDWRDGMITGELFFGEGSRLTVL.

The chain recombines TRBV7-2 with TRBJ1-1; no firm D call. CDR3 size: 13 residues. Germline loops: CDR1 SGHTA, CDR2 FQGNSA. V shed 4 bases and J shed 2 bases, with 8 bases lying between them. The CDR3 region has the DNA TGTGCCAGCAGCTCGGGCGTTAACACTGAAGCTTTCTTT. Translating it yields CASSSGVNTEAFF.

This sequence joins TRBV3-1 (or the pseudogene TRBV3-2) and TRBJ2-1; 10 bases map to TRBD2. Germline-derived CDR1 and CDR2 are LGHDT and YNNKEL (reference sequence). V shed 0 bases, J shed 8 bases, and the junction held 4 bases outside the gene matches. CDR3 length: 15 amino acids. CDR3 nucleotides: TGTGCCAGCAGCCAAGACCTAGCGGGAGTAGATGAGCAGTTCTTC. It specifies CASSQDLAGVDEQFF.

The V gene is TRBV18, the J gene TRBJ2-1; D gene uncertain. CDR3 length equals 14 residues. Trimming stripped 0 bases from V and 4 bases from J, with 7 bases between. Germline lookup yields CDR1 KGHSH and CDR2 LQKENI. The CDR3 DNA reads as TGTGCCAGCTCACCACCCCCGGAGTACAATGAGCAGTTCTTC. Encoded protein: CASSPPPEYNEQFF.

The rearrangement links TRBV10-1 to TRBJ1-6; the D is unclear. With 4 bases removed from V and 3 bases from J, the gap between germline ends came to 10 bases. Germline V gene lookup returns CDR1 WNHNN and CDR2 SYGVQD (reference sequence). This CDR3 has 15 amino acids. Here the CDR3 reads CASSVGVVYNSPLHF. The CDR3 DNA follows: TGCGCCAGCAGTGTTGGAGTCGTCTATAATTCACCCCTCCACTTT.

The chain joins TRBV5-1 to TRBJ2-3; D might be TRBD2 (5 bases). The germline CDR1 and CDR2 sequences are SGHRS and YFSETQ. This CDR3 is 15 amino acids long. The V and J ends lost 1 base and 3 bases respectively, with 12 bases between them. CDR3 DNA sequence: TGCGCCAGCAGCTTGAGTGCGGGCCGGACAGATACGCAGTATTTT. Translating it yields CASSLSAGRTDTQYF.

The rearrangement links TRBV24-1 to TRBJ1-2; TRBD1 is a possible D gene (5 bases). This CDR3 region has 12 residues. Deletions cut 6 bases from V and 7 bases from J, with 11 bases between. The germline V gene has CDR1 KGHDR and CDR2 SFDVKD. CDR3 bases: TGTGCCACCAGTACACAGGAAGGTGGCTACACCTTC. This codes for CATSTQEGGYTF.

The V gene is TRBV3-1 (or the pseudogene TRBV3-2), the J gene TRBJ1-4; D is unclear. Trimming removed 4 bases at V and 5 bases at J, with 14 bases between. CDR1 is LGHDT, CDR2 YNNKEL, per germline (reference sequence). This CDR3 has 15 amino acids. This chain's CDR3 is CASSPTPGGNEKLFF. CDR3 sequence (DNA): TGTGCCAGCAGCCCCACTCCAGGCGGAAATGAAAAACTGTTTTTT.

The V call is TRBV2, the J call TRBJ2-7, with 7 bases fitting TRBD2. The V segment lost 4 bases and the J segment 5 bases; nucleotides outside the gene matches: 5. The V gene's germline CDR1 is SNHLY and CDR2 FYNNEI. CDR3 size: 13 residues. The CDR3 DNA reads TGTGCCAGCAGTGTCGCGGGGGTAAACGAGCAGTACTTC. Translating it yields CASSVAGVNEQYF.

The rearrangement uses TRBV5-5 and TRBJ1-1, with 9 bases identical to TRBD1. The CDR3 has 16 amino acids. Germline CDR1 is SGHKS and CDR2 is YYEKEE (reference sequence). Trimming cost V 4 bases and J 3 bases; bases outside gene matches: 10. The CDR3 sequence: CASSGTGLLYDTEAFF. The CDR3 DNA reads TGTGCCAGCAGCGGGACAGGGCTCCTCTACGACACTGAAGCTTTCTTT. Full variable domain (outside the CDR3, taken from reference TRBV5-5 and TRBJ1-1): DAGVTQSPTHLIKTRGQQVTLRCSPISGHKSVSWYQQVLGQGPQFIFQYYEKEERGRGNFPDRFSARQFPNYSSELNVNALLLGDSALYLCASSGTGLLYDTEAFFGQGTRLTVV.

In regard to this clone: The same CDR3 arises from other DNA sequences in this sample as well. The chain carries TRBV9 and TRBJ2-7; the D is unclear. The germline V and J ends were trimmed by 0 bases and 4 bases, with 8 bases remaining between them. The germline V gene has CDR1 SGDLS and CDR2 YYNGEE. The CDR3 has 13 residues. The CDR3 region is CASSVGPLYEQYF. In DNA form, the CDR3 reads TGTGCCAGCAGCGTAGGGCCACTATACGAGCAGTACTTC.

The chain has TRBV3-1 (or the pseudogene TRBV3-2) and TRBJ2-2, with TRBD2 matching over 7 bases. J gave up 0 bases and V 4 bases, and 5 bases lay outside the gene matches. The CDR3 length is 16 residues. CDR1 LGHDT and CDR2 YNNKEL come from the germline V gene (reference sequence). The CDR3 is CASSLRRGSNTGELFF. The CDR3 DNA sequence: TGTGCCAGCAGCCTTAGGCGGGGGTCGAACACCGGGGAGCTGTTTTTT.

J is TRBJ1-1 and V is TRBV7-8; no clear D gene. Germline V gene lookup returns CDR1 SGHVS and CDR2 FQNEAQ. V was cut by 2 bases and J by 5 bases, with 9 bases left in between. This CDR3 region has 13 residues. CDR3 residues: CASSLTGRTEAFF. The CDR3 coding sequence is TGTGCCAGCAGCTTAACGGGAAGGACTGAAGCTTTCTTT.

The rearrangement uses TRBV6-1 and TRBJ2-4, with TRBD1 identical over 10 bases. This CDR3 has 20 residues. V was pared by 1 base and J by 0 bases, with 12 bases of the junction left unmatched. Germline V gene sequence: CDR1 MNHNS, CDR2 SASEGT. CDR3 amino acids: CASSEVGTGVLLIAKNIQYF. The CDR3 DNA reads as TGTGCCAGCAGTGAAGTGGGGACAGGGGTCCTCCTAATAGCCAAAAACATTCAGTACTTC.

The rearrangement links TRBV5-1 to TRBJ1-2, with D uncertain. With 2 bases removed from V and 2 bases from J, the gap between germline ends came to 7 bases. CDR3 length equals 13 residues. Germline V gene sequence: CDR1 SGHRS, CDR2 YFSETQ. CDR3 DNA: TGCGCCAGCAGCTTCGGGGAGAACTATGGCTACACCTTC. This sequence encodes CASSFGENYGYTF. Using reference TRBV5-1 and TRBJ1-2 for the parts outside the CDR3, the full variable domain is KAGVTQTPRYLIKTRGQQVTLSCSPISGHRSVSWYQQTPGQGLQFLFEYFSETQRNKGNFPGRFSGRQFSNSRSEMNVSTLELGDSALYLCASSFGENYGYTFGSGTRLTVV.

This chain uses TRBV28 with TRBJ1-3, with 7 bases fitting TRBD1. The V and J ends lost 2 bases and 6 bases, in that order; junction bases with no gene match: 4. The CDR3 is 14 amino acids. Germline assignment: CDR1 MDHEN and CDR2 SYDVKM. The CDR3 DNA reads as TGTGCCAGCAGTTTAGGAGGGGGCGTAAACACCATATATTTT. This gives the protein CASSLGGGVNTIYF.

The chain couples TRBV11-2 to TRBJ2-5; D call uncertain. The V and J ends lost 4 bases and 7 bases respectively, with 13 bases between them. Germline CDR1 is SGHAT and CDR2 is FQNNGV. The CDR3 extends over 13 amino acids. CDR3 in amino acids: CASSSDPAGTQYF. As DNA, the CDR3 is TGTGCCAGCAGCTCGGACCCAGCAGGGACCCAGTACTTC.